This T cell receptor beta chain is drawn from a study of T cell changes during pregnancy in multiple sclerosis. The germline V gene has CDR1 SGHVS and CDR2 FQNEAQ. V shed 5 bases and J shed 4 bases, with 15 bases lying between them. The CDR3 loop spans 14 amino acids. Assay: immunoSEQ multiplex PCR; the TCRdb copy retains only in-frame clones and omits some. The repertoire consists of more than 65,000 clones, with roughly 92% occurring once and the leading ten covering 0.21%. The V and J genes are TRBV7-8 and TRBJ2-7; a weak D match, TRBD2 (6 bases). The clonotype comes from a female donor with multiple sclerosis, enrolled in a pregnancy study. The sample here was CD4+ T cells from peripheral blood mononuclear cells, taken before pregnancy. Here the CDR3 DNA reads TGTGCCAGCAGCCCCGAATTGGGACTTTACGAGCAGTACTTC. Translation: CASSPELGLYEQYF.